The rows below give T cell receptor beta chains drawn from one sample of a study of cytomegalovirus exposure and HLA in healthy donors. Assay: immunoSEQ multiplex PCR; the TCRdb copy retains only in-frame clones and omits some. This table holds a few hundred thousand clones, just over 85% found once. Sequencing used PBMCs. The receptors here all came from a woman between 18 and 29 years old in good health and CMV-seronegative. Each CDR3 is given with its conserved first and last residue. D genes are given only for firm matches. The size field is filled for only some rows; it gives once, few, many or a size class.

14	.	TRBJ1-5	.	TRBV28	CATLGGQASQPQHF	TGTGCCACACTTGGCGGGCAGGCAAGCCAGCCCCAGCATTTT
15	.	TRBJ2-1	.	TRBV27	CASSSQGDSYNEQFF	TGTGCCAGCAGTTCCCAGGGTGACTCCTACAATGAGCAGTTCTTC
13	few	TRBJ1-1	.	TRBV6-5	CASSYSRGDEAFF	TGTGCCAGCAGTTACTCGCGCGGAGATGAAGCTTTCTTT
14	.	TRBJ1-1	TRBD1	TRBV6-5	CASSYPGQGARAFF	TGTGCCAGCAGTTACCCGGGACAGGGGGCGAGAGCTTTCTTT
16	.	TRBJ2-5	.	TRBV4-3	CASSQDGGRDQETQYF	TGCGCCAGCAGCCAAGATGGTGGCAGGGACCAAGAGACCCAGTACTTC
15	.	TRBJ2-7	.	TRBV29-1	CSVEEAGLLSYEQYF	TGCAGCGTTGAAGAGGCAGGCCTTCTCTCCTACGAGCAGTACTTC
14	.	TRBJ1-6	.	TRBV28	CASTSQGRDSPLHF	TGTGCCAGCACGTCGCAGGGGCGCGATTCACCCCTCCACTTT
17	.	TRBJ2-6	.	TRBV5-6	CASSPLGTLSGANVLTF	TGTGCCAGCAGCCCCTTAGGGACACTCTCTGGGGCCAACGTCCTGACTTTC
15	.	TRBJ1-4	.	TRBV5-1	CASTMGDSTNEKLFF	TGCGCCAGCACTATGGGGGACTCAACTAATGAAAAACTGTTTTTT
12	.	TRBJ2-7	.	TRBV7-8	CASSLAEEGKYF	TGTGCCAGCAGCTTGGCCGAGGAGGGGAAGTACTTC
14	.	TRBJ2-7	TRBD1	TRBV5-1	CASRGTGNSYEQYF	TGCGCCAGCAGAGGGACAGGGAACTCCTACGAGCAGTACTTC
13	.	TRBJ2-2	.	TRBV5-1	CASSLTVAGELFF	TGCGCCAGCAGCTTGACAGTGGCCGGGGAGCTGTTTTTT
12	.	TRBJ2-5	.	TRBV29-1	CSSLGVQETQYF	TGCAGCTCCTTGGGAGTTCAAGAGACCCAGTACTTC
16	.	TRBJ2-1	TRBD2	TRBV9	CASSKIAGPADNEQFF	TGTGCCAGCAGCAAAATAGCGGGACCTGCTGACAATGAGCAGTTCTTC
15	few	TRBJ2-7	.	TRBV11-3	CASSSSREIGNEQYF	TGTGCCAGCAGCTCTAGTAGGGAGATAGGAAACGAGCAGTACTTC
15	few	TRBJ2-2	.	TRBV10-2	CASSEAGQYTGELFF	TGCGCCAGCAGTGAGGCTGGACAGTACACCGGGGAGCTGTTTTTT
15	.	TRBJ1-2	.	TRBV5-4	CASSLATAMWYGYTF	TGTGCCAGCAGCTTGGCGACAGCGATGTGGTATGGCTACACCTTC
16	.	TRBJ1-1	TRBD1	TRBV30	CAWSRSVDRGHTEAFF	TGTGCCTGGAGTAGATCCGTGGACAGGGGGCACACTGAAGCTTTCTTT
12	.	TRBJ1-2	.	TRBV6-5	CASSYEFYGYTF	TGTGCCAGCAGTTATGAGTTCTATGGCTACACCTTC
11	.	TRBJ1-2	.	TRBV20-1	CSARGGIGYTF	TGCAGTGCTAGAGGAGGCATCGGCTACACCTTC
14	.	TRBJ2-1	TRBD2	TRBV29-1	CSVETSVPGDEQFF	TGCAGCGTTGAAACTAGCGTACCTGGGGATGAGCAGTTCTTC
16	.	TRBJ2-3	TRBD1	TRBV11-2	CASRVTGGWNTDTQYF	TGTGCCAGCAGGGTTACAGGGGGCTGGAACACAGATACGCAGTATTTT
15	.	TRBJ2-7	TRBD1	TRBV7-7	CASSLGGQGTYEQYF	TGTGCTAGCAGCTTAGGTGGACAGGGGACCTACGAGCAGTACTTC
13	.	TRBJ2-7	.	TRBV6-5	CASSYGRDAEQYF	TGTGCCAGCAGTTACGGCAGGGATGCCGAGCAGTACTTC
13	.	TRBJ2-3	TRBD1	TRBV14	CASSPQGAATQYF	TGTGCCAGCAGCCCACAGGGGGCGGCTACGCAGTATTTT
13	.	TRBJ2-4	TRBD1	TRBV27	CASMGQGVHIQYF	TGTGCCAGCATGGGACAGGGTGTACACATTCAGTACTTC
14	.	TRBJ1-1	.	TRBV7-2	CASSLGGRYDEAFF	TGTGCCAGCAGCTTAGGAGGGAGGTATGATGAAGCTTTCTTT
16	.	TRBJ2-5	TRBD1	TRBV5-1	CASSLGDRGNVETQYF	TGCGCCAGCAGCTTGGGGGACAGGGGAAATGTGGAGACCCAGTACTTC
16	.	TRBJ1-6	.	TRBV4-3	CASSQDIGRGNSPLHF	TGCGCCAGCAGCCAAGATATCGGCAGGGGAAATTCACCCCTCCACTTT
13	.	TRBJ1-2	TRBD1	TRBV6-1	CASSGDRVGGYTF	TGTGCCAGCAGTGGGGACAGGGTAGGCGGCTACACCTTC
15	.	TRBJ2-7	.	TRBV2	CASSATTTDAYEQYF	TGTGCCAGCAGTGCCACTACAACCGATGCCTACGAGCAGTACTTC
15	.	TRBJ2-5	TRBD1	TRBV9	CASSVAGGLQETQYF	TGTGCCAGCAGCGTCGCAGGGGGCCTCCAAGAGACCCAGTACTTC
14	.	TRBJ2-7	.	TRBV27	CASSYSGVSYEQYF	TGTGCCAGCAGCTATTCAGGGGTCTCCTACGAGCAGTACTTC
16	.	TRBJ2-1	.	TRBV5-6	CASSLGPGKTYNEQFF	TGTGCCAGCAGCTTGGGTCCAGGGAAGACCTACAATGAGCAGTTCTTC
15	.	TRBJ2-2	.	TRBV7-7	CASSPLDKPTGELFF	TGTGCTAGCAGCCCCCTGGACAAGCCCACCGGGGAGCTGTTTTTT
14	.	TRBJ2-5	.	TRBV6-1	CASSEDGGWGAQYF	TGTGCCAGCAGTGAAGACGGAGGGTGGGGGGCCCAGTACTTC
17	.	TRBJ2-5	TRBD2	TRBV11-1	CASSLSGGGRAGETQYF	TGTGCCAGCAGCTTAAGTGGAGGCGGGAGGGCCGGGGAGACCCAGTACTTC
15	once	TRBJ2-1	TRBD2	TRBV2	CASSTGGNSYNEQFF	TGTGCCAGCAGTACCGGGGGGAACTCCTACAATGAGCAGTTCTTC
16	.	TRBJ1-1	.	TRBV5-1	CASSVGQGRGNTEAFF	TGCGCCAGCAGCGTCGGGCAGGGAAGGGGGAACACTGAAGCTTTCTTT
19	.	TRBJ2-4	TRBD1	TRBV19	CASSIDPGAARGPKNIQYF	TGTGCCAGTAGTATAGACCCAGGTGCCGCAAGGGGGCCCAAAAACATTCAGTACTTC
14	.	TRBJ2-1	.	TRBV19	CASSIGSSYNEQFF	TGTGCCAGTAGTATAGGGAGCTCCTACAATGAGCAGTTCTTC
17	.	TRBJ2-7	.	TRBV5-1	CASSPNPEGVPPYEQYF	TGCGCCAGCAGCCCGAATCCGGAGGGAGTCCCCCCTTACGAGCAGTACTTC
14	once	TRBJ2-7	.	TRBV30	CAWSTLGVSYEQYF	TGTGCCTGGAGTACCCTCGGGGTTTCCTACGAGCAGTACTTC
15	.	TRBJ2-7	.	TRBV18	CASSPSAGWLDEQYF	TGTGCCAGCTCACCCTCTGCGGGGTGGCTCGACGAGCAGTACTTC
12	.	TRBJ1-5	.	TRBV30	CAWSKGSQPQHF	TGTGCCTGGAGTAAAGGGAGCCAGCCCCAGCATTTT
14	few	TRBJ2-7	.	TRBV10-3	CAISESNQGGEQYF	TGTGCCATCAGTGAGTCGAACCAGGGGGGCGAGCAGTACTTC
14	few	TRBJ2-2	TRBD1	TRBV6-5	CASNRDRRAGELFF	TGTGCCAGCAATCGGGACAGGCGGGCCGGGGAGCTGTTTTTT
18	once	TRBJ2-1	.	TRBV5-6	CASSLPSSPGMNYNEQFF	TGTGCCAGCAGCTTACCTTCGTCCCCAGGAATGAACTACAATGAGCAGTTCTTC
11	.	TRBJ2-3	.	TRBV30	CAWSVLDTQYF	TGTGCCTGGAGTGTACTCGATACGCAGTATTTT
13	once	TRBJ1-1	.	TRBV6-1	CASSASGNTEAFF	TGTGCCAGCAGTGCTTCGGGAAACACTGAAGCTTTCTTT
16	.	TRBJ2-7	TRBD1	TRBV11-3	CASRHPSTGAAYEQYF	TGTGCCAGCAGACACCCGAGCACAGGGGCCGCCTACGAGCAGTACTTC